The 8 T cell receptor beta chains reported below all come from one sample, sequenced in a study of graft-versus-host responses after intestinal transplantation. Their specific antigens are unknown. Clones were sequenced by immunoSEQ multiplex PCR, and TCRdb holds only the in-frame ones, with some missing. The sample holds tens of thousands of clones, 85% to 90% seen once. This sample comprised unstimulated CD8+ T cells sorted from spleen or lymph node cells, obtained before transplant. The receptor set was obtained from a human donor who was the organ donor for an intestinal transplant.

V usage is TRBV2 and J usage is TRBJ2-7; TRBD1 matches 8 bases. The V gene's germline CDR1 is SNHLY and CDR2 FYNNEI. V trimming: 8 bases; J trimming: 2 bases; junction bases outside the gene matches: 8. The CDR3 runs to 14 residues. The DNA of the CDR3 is TGTGCCAGCTCTTACAGGGGGGTCACCTACGAGCAGTACGTC. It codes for CASSYRGVTYEQYV.

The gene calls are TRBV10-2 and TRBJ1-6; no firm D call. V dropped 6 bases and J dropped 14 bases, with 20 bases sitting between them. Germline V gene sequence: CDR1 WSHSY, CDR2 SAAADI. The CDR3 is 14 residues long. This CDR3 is CASSPKGGPWALHF. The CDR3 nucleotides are TGCGCCAGCAGCCCCAAAGGAGGGCCTTGGGCCCTCCACTTT.

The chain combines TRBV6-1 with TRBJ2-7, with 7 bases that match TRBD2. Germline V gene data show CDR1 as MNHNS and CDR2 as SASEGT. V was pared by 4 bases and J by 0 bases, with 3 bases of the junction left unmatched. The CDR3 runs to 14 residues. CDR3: CASSVGGSSYEQYV. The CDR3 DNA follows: TGTGCCAGCAGTGTGGGAGGGAGCTCCTACGAGCAGTACGTC.

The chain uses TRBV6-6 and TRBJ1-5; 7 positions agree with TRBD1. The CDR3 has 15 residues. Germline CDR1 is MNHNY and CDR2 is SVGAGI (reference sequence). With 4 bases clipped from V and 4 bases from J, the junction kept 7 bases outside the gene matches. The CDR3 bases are TGTGCCAGCAGTTCTGGACAGGCCTCAAATCAGCCCCAGCATTTT. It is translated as CASSSGQASNQPQHF.

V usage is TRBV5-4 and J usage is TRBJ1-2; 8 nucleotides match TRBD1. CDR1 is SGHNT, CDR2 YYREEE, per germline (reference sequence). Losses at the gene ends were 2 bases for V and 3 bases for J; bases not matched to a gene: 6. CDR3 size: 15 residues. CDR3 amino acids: CASSLEGQGYYGYTF. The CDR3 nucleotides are TGTGCCAGCAGCTTAGAAGGACAGGGCTACTATGGCTACACCTTC.

CDR3 sequence: CASSQDGKQGFPVYEQYV. Written as DNA, the CDR3 is TGCGCCAGCAGCCAAGACGGAAAGCAGGGTTTCCCAGTCTACGAGCAGTACGTC. The rearrangement joins TRBV4-3 to TRBJ2-7, with TRBD1 as a possible D gene (5 bases). This CDR3 comprises 18 residues. Trimming took off 0 bases at V and 3 bases at J, with 21 bases between the two ends. The V gene's germline CDR1 is LGHNA and CDR2 YSLEER.

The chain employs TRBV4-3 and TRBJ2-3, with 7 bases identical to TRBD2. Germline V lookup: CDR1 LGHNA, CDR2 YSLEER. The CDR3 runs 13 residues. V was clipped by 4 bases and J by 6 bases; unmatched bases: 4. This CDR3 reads CASSRTSQDTQYF. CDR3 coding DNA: TGCGCCAGCAGCCGGACTAGTCAGGATACGCAGTATTTT.

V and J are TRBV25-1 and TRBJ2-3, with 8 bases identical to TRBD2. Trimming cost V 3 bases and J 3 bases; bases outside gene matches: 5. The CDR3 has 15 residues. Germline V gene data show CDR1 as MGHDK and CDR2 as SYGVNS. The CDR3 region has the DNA TGTGCCAGCAGTGAGTCTAGCGGGCTTACAGATACGCAGTATTTT. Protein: CASSESSGLTDTQYF.